The present TCR beta chain was sequenced within a study of blood T cell repertoires in COVID-19. Background on the study: The origin of the acute and convalescent COVID-19 samples was the United States, Italy and Spain. PBMCs, B-cell-depleted T cells, or T cells were the source of the cDNA or gDNA that made up the material.

Sequencing was performed with immunoSEQ multiplex PCR; in TCRdb, only in-frame clones are kept and a portion is missing. The repertoire includes hundreds of thousands of clones, 75% to 90% of them detected once, and 0.9% sits in the top ten. Per the germline V gene, CDR1 is MNHEY and CDR2 is SVGAGI. The CDR3 runs to 15 residues. V lost 5 bases and J lost 6; bases outside the gene matches: 10. This clonotype was obtained from a man aged 18-30 years with COVID-19, enrolled during active disease. J is TRBJ1-1 and V is TRBV6-5; the match to TRBD1 covers 9 bases. The material sequenced was peripheral blood. The CDR3 spells CASSNRQGVIAEAFF. The CDR3 region has the DNA TGTGCCAGCAGTAATCGACAGGGGGTAATCGCTGAAGCTTTCTTT.